The present entry profiles one TCR beta chain with its context. This entry is derived from a study of CD8 T cells in Susac syndrome. Germline V gives CDR1 SGHTA, CDR2 FQGNSA. There are 14 residues in the CDR3. The junction had 4 bases not matched to a gene; V was cut back by 5 bases and J by 2 bases. Reverse transcription of roughly 0.45 to 1 ug RNA was performed with random hexamers. TCRdb called the immunoSEQ multiplex PCR reads again in MiXCR, with one record for every CDR3 protein. The sample yields some 120,000 distinct CDR3 sequences, over 90% seen once. Material: CD4+ T cells from PBMCs. This chain connects TRBV7-2 to TRBJ1-1; 8 nucleotides line up with TRBD1. The TCR sequence derives from a human donor in good health. This CDR3 is CASSLGTGNTEAFF. CDR3 nucleotides: TGTGCCAGCAGCCTCGGGACAGGCAACACTGAAGCTTTCTTT.